One and the same sample provided the 25 T cell receptor beta chains below, sequenced in a study of human T cells and chemical hapten exposure. Time point defined: pre-sensitization, week 0. Treatment here: therapeutic diphenylcyclopropenone sensitization with weekly scalp DPC. TCRdb processed the RACE reads anew with MiXCR; each CDR3 protein has one entry. The sample holds fewer than 65,000 distinct CDR3 sequences, approximately 9.8% seen once. The specimen was whole blood, collected in connection with sensitization to the hapten diphenylcyclopropenone (DPC). The receptors originated from a woman aged 40 to 49 with alopecia areata. Some clones in this sample may be carry-over from other donors' samples.

This clonotype was seen many times. The rearrangement uses TRBV9 and TRBJ2-2; TRBD1 is a possible D gene (6 bases). The CDR3 totals 14 residues. Trimming cost V 4 bases and J 5 bases, with 12 bases left between them. The germline V gene encodes CDR1 SGDLS and CDR2 YYNGEE. DNA for the CDR3: TGTGCCAGCAGCACCTACACAGGGACCGGGGAGCTGTTTTTT. Its protein product is CASSTYTGTGELFF.

This clonotype was seen at least ten times. The chain links TRBV11-3 to TRBJ2-6, with D hard to call. Germline CDR1 and CDR2: SGHNT and YENEEA. The germline V and J ends were trimmed by 5 bases and 1 base, with 6 bases remaining between them. The CDR3 spans 14 residues. CDR3 bases: TGTGCCAGCAGCCCCACATCTGGGGCCAACGTCCTGACTTTC. It codes for CASSPTSGANVLTF.

This clonotype was picked up many times. The gene calls are TRBV4-1 and TRBJ2-2, with 12 bases matching TRBD1. Germline V CDR1 and CDR2: MGHRA, YSYEKL. J was trimmed by 6 bases and V by 4 bases; bases with no gene match: 3. The CDR3 totals 15 residues. The CDR3 sequence: CASSPRDRGPGELFF. As DNA, the CDR3 is TGCGCCAGCAGCCCCCGGGACAGGGGGCCCGGGGAGCTGTTTTTT.

This clonotype appeared a few times. This chain's CDR3 is CASSLVGGTGELFF. DNA of the CDR3: TGCGCCAGCAGCTTGGTCGGGGGTACAGGGGAGCTGTTTTTT. J is TRBJ2-2 and V is TRBV5-1, with TRBD2 as a possible D gene (6 bases). The germline V gene has CDR1 SGHRS and CDR2 YFSETQ. The V end lost 0 bases, the J end lost 8 bases, and 11 bases lay between the germline ends. The CDR3 extends over 14 amino acids.

This clonotype occurred many times. V is TRBV5-4 and J is TRBJ1-6, with 8 bases lining up with TRBD1. Germline trimming cut 4 bases from V and 8 bases from J; bases unmatched to any gene: 8. CDR1 is SGHNT and CDR2 is YYREEE in the germline V gene (reference sequence). This CDR3 contains 15 residues. CDR3 nucleotide sequence: TGTGCCAGCAGCATTGCAGGGACAGGTTATTCACCCCTCCACTTT. Encoded protein: CASSIAGTGYSPLHF.

A few counts support this clonotype. The genes are TRBV7-9 and TRBJ1-4; D gene ambiguous. The length of the CDR3 is 16 residues. Trimming took off 0 bases at V and 4 bases at J, with 12 bases between the two ends. Germline V CDR1 and CDR2: SEHNR, FQNEAQ (reference sequence). CDR3 amino acids: CASSLARRAFNEKLFF. In DNA form, the CDR3 reads TGTGCCAGCAGCTTAGCTCGCCGGGCGTTTAATGAAAAACTGTTTTTT.

This clonotype was recorded many times. This sequence joins TRBV12-3 or TRBV12-4 and TRBJ1-2; TRBD1 might be the D (6 bases). The V end was cut by 6 bases, the J end by 6 bases, with 8 bases between. This CDR3 comprises 11 residues. CDR3 region: CASRTGHGYTF. CDR3 DNA: TGTGCCAGCAGGACAGGTCATGGCTACACCTTC.

This clonotype has a count of ten or more. This chain connects TRBV21-1 to TRBJ2-3. TRBV21-1 is designated a pseudogene. The CDR3 extends over 11 amino acids. The CDR3 region is CASRRTDTQYF. The CDR3 nucleotides read TGTGCCAGCAGGCGCACAGATACGCAGTATTTT.

This clonotype was found many times. V is TRBV9 and J is TRBJ2-3, with D maybe TRBD1 (5 bases). Trimming left V 4 bases short and J 6 bases short, with 18 bases between. The germline V gene encodes CDR1 SGDLS and CDR2 YYNGEE. The CDR3 runs 15 residues. The CDR3 DNA reads TGTGCCAGCAGCTACCTATTGGGGCCAGCCGATACGCAGTATTTT. This sequence encodes CASSYLLGPADTQYF.

The chain employs TRBV14 and TRBJ1-6; D might be TRBD1 (6 bases). Germline V CDR1 and CDR2: SGHDN, FVKESK. V lost 1 base to trimming and J lost 7 bases, with 11 bases between them. The CDR3 has 15 amino acids. CDR3 in DNA: TGTGCCAGCAGCCAAGCACAGGGCAACAATTCACCCCTCCACTTT. Translating gives CASSQAQGNNSPLHF.

This chain joins TRBV11-2 and TRBJ2-1; 9 bases align to TRBD2. The ends lost 0 bases at V and 3 bases at J; junction bases unmatched: 12. Germline V gene data show CDR1 as SGHAT and CDR2 as FQNNGV. This CDR3 is built from 19 residues. CDR3 sequence (DNA): TGTGCCAGCAGCTTAGACGGTGTGCGAGCGGGGGGACTCTACAATGAGCAGTTCTTC. Its protein is CASSLDGVRAGGLYNEQFF.

This clonotype has a count of ten or more. This chain joins TRBV27 and TRBJ2-3, with 12 positions matching TRBD2. The V gene's germline CDR1 is MNHEY and CDR2 SMNVEV (reference sequence). Trimming took 6 bases from V and 3 from J; bases not matched to a gene: 10. The CDR3 is made up of 17 amino acids. CDR3 bases: TGTGCCAGCAGCGGGTCCAAAGGACTAGCGGGAACAGATACGCAGTATTTT. It codes for CASSGSKGLAGTDTQYF.

This clonotype was seen ten or more times. The gene calls are TRBV5-5 and TRBJ1-5, with no clear D. CDR3 length: 16 residues. V shed 5 bases and J shed 1 base, with 16 bases lying between them. Germline values: CDR1 SGHKS, CDR2 YYEKEE (reference sequence). The DNA for the CDR3 is TGTGCCAGCAGTCGAGTAGAAATGCAGAGCAATCAGCCCCAGCATTTT. Its protein product is CASSRVEMQSNQPQHF.

This clonotype was detected ten times or more. The rearrangement links TRBV7-8 to TRBJ1-6, with D tentatively TRBD1 (5 bases). This CDR3 region has 14 residues. V was trimmed by 4 bases and J by 6 bases, leaving 10 bases between them. From germline, CDR1 is SGHVS and CDR2 FQNEAQ. The CDR3 DNA follows: TGTGCCAGCAGCTCCGGCAGGGCTAATTCACCCCTCCACTTT. Residues: CASSSGRANSPLHF.

This clonotype was found many times. The chain links TRBV10-3 to TRBJ2-1; 8 nucleotides line up with TRBD2. Germline CDR1 ENHRY, CDR2 SYGVKD. The CDR3 runs to 14 residues. The trim removed 4 bases at V and 8 bases at J, leaving 7 bases unmatched. The chain's CDR3 is CAISVRGLAHEQFF. CDR3 DNA sequence: TGTGCCATCAGTGTTCGAGGACTAGCCCATGAGCAGTTCTTC.

This clonotype was picked up many times. The gene calls are TRBV2 and TRBJ2-7, with unresolved D. This CDR3 has 11 residues. Germline assignment: CDR1 SNHLY and CDR2 FYNNEI. The V and J ends lost 8 bases and 2 bases respectively, with 7 bases between them. The CDR3 loop reads CASCLTYEQYF. The CDR3 DNA is TGTGCCAGCTGTCTAACCTACGAGCAGTACTTC.

The chain's CDR3 is CSGGQGSTEAFF. Here the CDR3 DNA reads TGCAGCGGGGGACAGGGGAGCACTGAAGCTTTCTTT. The chain uses TRBV29-1 and TRBJ1-1, with 10 bases matching TRBD1. The CDR3 extends over 12 amino acids. The germline gives CDR1 SQVTM, CDR2 ANQGSEA. V trimming: 7 bases; J trimming: 4 bases; junction bases outside the gene matches: 3.

A few counts support this clonotype. The chain employs TRBV9 and TRBJ2-5, with D perhaps matching TRBD1 (6 bases). The CDR3 is made up of 15 amino acids. Trimming left V 3 bases short and J 2 bases short, with 14 bases between. From germline, CDR1 is SGDLS and CDR2 YYNGEE. This chain's CDR3 is CASSDQDSSQETQYF. The CDR3 bases are TGTGCCAGCAGCGACCAGGACAGTTCTCAAGAGACCCAGTACTTC. The complete variable domain, with remaining parts taken from reference TRBV9 and TRBJ2-5, reads DSGVTQTPKHLITATGQRVTLRCSPRSGDLSVYWYQQSLDQGLQFLIQYYNGEERAKGNILERFSAQQFPDLHSELNLSSLELGDSALYFCASSDQDSSQETQYFGPGTRLLVL.

This clonotype was counted at least ten times. V gene TRBV28 combines with J gene TRBJ1-1; 7 nucleotides agree with TRBD1. Germline CDR1 is MDHEN and CDR2 is SYDVKM. Trimming cost V 6 bases and J 0 bases; bases outside gene matches: 7. The CDR3 sequence is 15 residues long. The CDR3 DNA reads as TGTGCCAGCAGCCCCGGCGGGACAGTGAACACTGAAGCTTTCTTT. This sequence encodes CASSPGGTVNTEAFF.

Here the CDR3 DNA reads TGTGCCAGCAGCATGAGTGGGGACAAGGTCACAGATACGCAGTATTTT. Its protein product is CASSMSGDKVTDTQYF. The J gene is TRBJ2-3, the V gene TRBV7-6, with TRBD1 as a possible D gene (6 bases). The germline gives CDR1 SGHVS, CDR2 FNYEAQ. Between the trimmed V and J ends, which lost 5 bases and 2 bases, there was a span of 17 bases. CDR3 size: 16 residues. Supplemented by reference TRBV7-6 and TRBJ2-3, the full variable domain reads GAGVSQSPRYKVTKRGQDVALRCDPISGHVSLYWYRQALGQGPEFLTYFNYEAQQDKSGLPNDRFSAERPEGSISTLTIQRTEQRDSAMYRCASSMSGDKVTDTQYFGPGTRLTVL.

Regarding this clonotype: This clone may be a read error of a much larger clone one base away. V usage is TRBV13 and J usage is TRBJ1-1, with unresolved D. There are 14 residues in the CDR3. From germline, CDR1 is PRHDT and CDR2 FYEKMQ (reference sequence). The germline V and J ends were trimmed by 5 bases and 2 bases, with 12 bases remaining between them. This CDR3 is CASSPVRVNTEAFF. CDR3 nucleotide sequence: TGTGCCAGCAGCCCCGTCAGAGTCAACACTGAAGCTTTCTTT.

Comments on this clonotype: This may be a read error, as it is one base from a much larger clone. The CDR3 nucleotides are TGTGCCAGCAGCCAAGCGGCGGGATACCTCTACGACCAGTACTTC. This codes for CASSQAAGYLYDQYF. The V and J genes are TRBV3-1 and TRBJ2-7; TRBD2 is a possible D gene (6 bases). CDR1 LGHDT and CDR2 YNNKEL come from the germline V gene (reference sequence). CDR3 size: 15 residues.

The chain carries TRBV24-1 and TRBJ2-7; D remains ambiguous. This CDR3 comprises 14 residues. Trimming stripped 4 bases from V and 2 bases from J, with 11 bases between. Looked up from germline, CDR1 is KGHDR and CDR2 is SFDVKD. Here the CDR3 DNA reads TGTGCCACCAGTGACCGGGTAGTCGCCTACGAGCAGTACTTC. It encodes CATSDRVVAYEQYF.

The V call is TRBV2, the J call TRBJ2-7; TRBD1 aligns across 10 bases. Trimming cost V 4 bases and J 5 bases; bases outside gene matches: 5. The CDR3 consists of 14 residues. Germline loops: CDR1 SNHLY, CDR2 FYNNEI. CDR3 DNA sequence: TGTGCCAGCAGTGCCGGGACAGGGGAGGACGAGCAGTACTTC. It encodes CASSAGTGEDEQYF.

In this sample, this clonotype turned up many times. The genes are TRBV12-3 or TRBV12-4 and TRBJ1-3; no clear D gene. Trimming removed 4 bases from V and 6 bases from J, with 4 bases in between. There are 11 residues in the CDR3. CDR3 nucleotides: TGTGCCAGCAGTTCGTTAAACACCATATATTTT. Amino acids: CASSSLNTIYF.